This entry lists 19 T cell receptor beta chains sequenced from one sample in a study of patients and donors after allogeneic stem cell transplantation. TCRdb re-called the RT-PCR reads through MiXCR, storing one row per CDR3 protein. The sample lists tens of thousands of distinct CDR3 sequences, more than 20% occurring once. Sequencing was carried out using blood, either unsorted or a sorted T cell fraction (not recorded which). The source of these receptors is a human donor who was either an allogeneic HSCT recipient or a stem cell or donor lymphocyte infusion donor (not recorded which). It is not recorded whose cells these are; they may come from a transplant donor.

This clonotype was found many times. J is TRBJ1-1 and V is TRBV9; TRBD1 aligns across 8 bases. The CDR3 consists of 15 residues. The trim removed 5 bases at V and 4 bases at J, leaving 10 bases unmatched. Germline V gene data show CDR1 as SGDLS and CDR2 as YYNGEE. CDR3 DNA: TGTGCCAGCAGTCTACAGGGACAGGCGGGCACTGAAGCTTTCTTT. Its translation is CASSLQGQAGTEAFF.

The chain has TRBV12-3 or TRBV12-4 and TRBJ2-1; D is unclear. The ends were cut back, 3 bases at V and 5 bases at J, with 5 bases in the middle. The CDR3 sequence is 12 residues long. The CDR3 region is CASSFPDNEQFF. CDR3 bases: TGTGCCAGCAGTTTCCCAGACAATGAGCAGTTCTTC.

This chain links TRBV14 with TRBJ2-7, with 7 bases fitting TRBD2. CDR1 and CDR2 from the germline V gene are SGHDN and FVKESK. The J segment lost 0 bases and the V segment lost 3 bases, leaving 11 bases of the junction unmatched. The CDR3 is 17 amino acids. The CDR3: CASSHRLGREDSYEQYF. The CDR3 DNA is TGTGCCAGCAGCCACCGTTTGGGGAGGGAGGACTCCTACGAGCAGTACTTC. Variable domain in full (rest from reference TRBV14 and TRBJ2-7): EAGVTQFPSHSVIEKGQTVTLRCDPISGHDNLYWYRRVMGKEIKFLLHFVKESKQDESGMPNNRFLAERTGGTYSTLKVQPAELEDSGVYFCASSHRLGREDSYEQYFGPGTRLTVT.

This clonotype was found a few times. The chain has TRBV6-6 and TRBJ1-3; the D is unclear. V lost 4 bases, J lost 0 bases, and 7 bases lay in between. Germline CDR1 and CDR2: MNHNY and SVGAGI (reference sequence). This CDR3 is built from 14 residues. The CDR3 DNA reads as TGTGCCAGCAGTTCCACCGCCTCTGGAAACACCATATATTTT. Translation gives CASSSTASGNTIYF.

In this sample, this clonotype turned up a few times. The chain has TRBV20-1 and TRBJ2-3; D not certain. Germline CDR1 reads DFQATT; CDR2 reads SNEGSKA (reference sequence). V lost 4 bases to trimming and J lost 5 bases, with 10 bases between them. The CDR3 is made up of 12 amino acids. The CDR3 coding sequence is TGCAGTGCTACCACCCTTGTAGATACGCAGTATTTT. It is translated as CSATTLVDTQYF.

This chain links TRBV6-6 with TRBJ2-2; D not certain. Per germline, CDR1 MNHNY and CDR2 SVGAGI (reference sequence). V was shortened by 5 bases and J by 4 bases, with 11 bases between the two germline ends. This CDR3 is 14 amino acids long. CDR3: CASSHLGPTGELFF. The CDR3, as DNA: TGTGCCAGCAGTCACCTTGGGCCCACCGGGGAGCTGTTTTTT.

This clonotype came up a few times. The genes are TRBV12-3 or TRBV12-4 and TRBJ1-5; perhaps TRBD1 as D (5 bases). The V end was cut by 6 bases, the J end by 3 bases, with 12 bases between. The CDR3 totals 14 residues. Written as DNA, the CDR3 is TGTGCCAGCAGCGACAGCTTTAACAATCAGCCCCAGCATTTT. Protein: CASSDSFNNQPQHF.

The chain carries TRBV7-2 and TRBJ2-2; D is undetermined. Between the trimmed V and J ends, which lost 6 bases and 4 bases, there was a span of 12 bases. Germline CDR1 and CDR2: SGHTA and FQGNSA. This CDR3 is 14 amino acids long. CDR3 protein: CASRDARLTGELFF. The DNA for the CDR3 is TGTGCCAGCAGGGACGCCCGCCTCACCGGGGAGCTGTTTTTT.

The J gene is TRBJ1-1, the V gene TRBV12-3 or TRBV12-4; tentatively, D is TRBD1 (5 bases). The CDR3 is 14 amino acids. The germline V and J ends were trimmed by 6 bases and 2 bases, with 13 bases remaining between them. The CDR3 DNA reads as TGTGCCAGCAGCCAGACCCAGGGTAACACTGAAGCTTTCTTT. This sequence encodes CASSQTQGNTEAFF.

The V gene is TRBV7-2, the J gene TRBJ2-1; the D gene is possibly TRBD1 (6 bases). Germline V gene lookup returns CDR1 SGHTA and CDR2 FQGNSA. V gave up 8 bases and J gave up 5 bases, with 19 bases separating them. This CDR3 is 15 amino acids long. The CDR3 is CASEVDRPKNNEQFF. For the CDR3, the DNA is TGTGCCAGCGAGGTCGACAGGCCTAAAAACAATGAGCAGTTCTTC.

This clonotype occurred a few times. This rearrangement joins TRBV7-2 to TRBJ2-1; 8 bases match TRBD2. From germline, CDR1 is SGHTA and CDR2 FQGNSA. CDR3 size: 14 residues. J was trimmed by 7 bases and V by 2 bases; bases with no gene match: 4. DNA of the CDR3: TGTGCCAGCAGCTTACGGGAGGGCCGGAATGAGCAGTTCTTC. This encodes CASSLREGRNEQFF.

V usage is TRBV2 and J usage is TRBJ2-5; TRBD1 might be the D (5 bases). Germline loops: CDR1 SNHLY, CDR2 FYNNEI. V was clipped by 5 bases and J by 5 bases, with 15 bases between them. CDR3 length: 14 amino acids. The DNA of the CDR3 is TGTGCCAGCAGTCATAATCAGGGAATGGAGACCCAGTACTTC. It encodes CASSHNQGMETQYF.

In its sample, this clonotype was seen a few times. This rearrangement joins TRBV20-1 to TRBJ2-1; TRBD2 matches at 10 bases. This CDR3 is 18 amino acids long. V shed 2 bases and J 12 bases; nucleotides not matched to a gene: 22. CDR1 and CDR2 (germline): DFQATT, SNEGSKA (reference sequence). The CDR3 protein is CSARQLERGGHYRFGQFF. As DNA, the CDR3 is TGCAGTGCTAGACAGTTGGAGCGGGGGGGACACTACCGATTTGGGCAGTTCTTC.

CDR3 DNA sequence: TGCAGTGCTAGCGGGGGGGCTACGGGAGATACGCAGTATTTT. This encodes CSASGGATGDTQYF. The chain joins TRBV20-1 to TRBJ2-3; TRBD2 matches at 8 bases. J gave up 5 bases and V 3 bases, and 7 bases lay outside the gene matches. Germline lookup yields CDR1 DFQATT and CDR2 SNEGSKA (reference sequence). The CDR3 is made up of 14 amino acids.

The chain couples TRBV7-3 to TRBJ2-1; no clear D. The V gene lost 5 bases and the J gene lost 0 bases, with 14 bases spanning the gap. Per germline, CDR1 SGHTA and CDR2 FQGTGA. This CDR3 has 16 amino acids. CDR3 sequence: CASSAQFYSSYNEQFF. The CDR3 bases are TGTGCCAGCAGCGCGCAATTTTATAGCTCCTACAATGAGCAGTTCTTC.

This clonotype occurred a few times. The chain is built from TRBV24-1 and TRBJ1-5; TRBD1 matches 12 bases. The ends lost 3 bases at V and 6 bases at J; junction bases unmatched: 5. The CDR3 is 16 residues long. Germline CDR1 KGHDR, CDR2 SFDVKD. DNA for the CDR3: TGTGCCACCAGTGATATGGGACAGGGGGCGAGTCAGCCCCAGCATTTT. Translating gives CATSDMGQGASQPQHF.

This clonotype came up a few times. DNA of the CDR3: TGCAGCGTCGAGGACAGGGGCGCCTACGAGCAGTACTTC. This sequence encodes CSVEDRGAYEQYF. The V call is TRBV29-1, the J call TRBJ2-7; 9 bases line up with TRBD1. Germline values: CDR1 SQVTM, CDR2 ANQGSEA. J lost 2 bases, V lost 6 bases, and 5 bases had no gene match. The CDR3 totals 13 residues.

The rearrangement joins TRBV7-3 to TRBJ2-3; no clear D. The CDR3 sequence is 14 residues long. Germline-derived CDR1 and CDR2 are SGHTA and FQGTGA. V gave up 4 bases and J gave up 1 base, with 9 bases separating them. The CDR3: CASSSRGRTDTQYF. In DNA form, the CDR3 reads TGTGCCAGCAGCTCACGAGGTCGCACAGATACGCAGTATTTT.

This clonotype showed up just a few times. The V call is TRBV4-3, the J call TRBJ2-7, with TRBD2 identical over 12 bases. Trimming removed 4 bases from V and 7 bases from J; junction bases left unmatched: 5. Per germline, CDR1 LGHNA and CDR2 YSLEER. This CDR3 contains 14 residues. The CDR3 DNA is TGCGCCAGCAGCCTAGGACTAGCGGGATCAGAGCAGTACTTC. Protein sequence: CASSLGLAGSEQYF.